Following are 10 T cell receptor beta chains from one sample sequenced in a study of T cells in Graves' hyperthyroidism and ophthalmopathy. TCR beta CDR3 sequences were amplified from RNA transcripts. HTBI primers were employed in a first-round RT-PCR of the TCR CDR3. TCRdb analysed the multiplex PCR reads with MiXCR anew, one entry per CDR3 protein. The sample includes almost 35,000 distinct CDR3 sequences, under 65% of them seen just once. Sequencing was performed on blood. The origin of the receptors is a middle-aged woman with Graves' ophthalmopathy.

To note about this clonotype: Without the conserved terminal phenylalanine or tryptophan, this CDR3 likely stems from a read error. The limits of the CDR3 on the DNA are not certain, so only TCRdb's listed CDR3 is given. The chain carries TRBV5-4 and TRBJ1-1. Germline CDR1 and CDR2: SGHNT and YYREEE (reference sequence). The CDR3 spans 14 amino acids, including both terminal residues. The CDR3 sequence is CASSLGSHRAEAFL.

This clonotype was seen repeatedly, ten times or more. This chain joins TRBV20-1 and TRBJ2-1, with TRBD2 matching 10 bases. Germline values: CDR1 DFQATT, CDR2 SNEGSKA (reference sequence). V lost 0 bases and J lost 8; bases outside the gene matches: 7. The CDR3 is 15 amino acids. The CDR3 spells CSARDSGGADYEQFF. CDR3 in DNA: TGCAGTGCTAGAGACAGCGGGGGGGCCGACTATGAGCAGTTCTTC.

This chain connects TRBV9 to TRBJ1-1; D gene uncertain. Trimming removed 4 bases at V and 11 bases at J, with 18 bases between. The CDR3 runs to 13 residues. Germline lookup yields CDR1 SGDLS and CDR2 YYNGEE. CDR3 coding DNA: TGTGCCAGCAGCTCATGGACCTACAACGCCGCTTTCTTT. Translated: CASSSWTYNAAFF.

This clonotype has ten or more counts. This chain connects TRBV10-3 to TRBJ2-1; TRBD2 matches 7 bases. Germline lookup yields CDR1 ENHRY and CDR2 SYGVKD. The CDR3 is made up of 12 amino acids. With V trimmed by 2 bases and J by 8 bases, 0 bases remained unmatched. Here the CDR3 DNA reads TGTGCCATCAGTGAGGCGGGGGATGAGCAGTTCTTC. This codes for CAISEAGDEQFF.

This clonotype was detected many times. At one boundary the junction diverges from the germline segment, which might be a read error. The chain has TRBV11-3 and TRBJ2-5, with TRBD1 identical over 7 bases. Per the germline V gene, CDR1 is SGHNT and CDR2 is YENEEA. This CDR3 region has 10 residues. The CDR3 loop reads CASSGDSQLF. The CDR3 nucleotides read TGTGCCAGCAGCGGGGACAGCCAACTCTTC.

The chain uses TRBV7-2 and TRBJ2-7; 7 nucleotides match TRBD1. V lost 5 bases to trimming and J lost 3 bases; unmatched junction nucleotides: 4. Germline CDR1 and CDR2: SGHTA and FQGNSA. CDR3 size: 13 residues. The CDR3 nucleotides read TGTGCCAGCAGCCTAAGGGACAGCTACGAGCAGTACTTC. This translates into CASSLRDSYEQYF.

In its sample, this clonotype was seen many times. This chain joins TRBV19 and TRBJ2-1; TRBD2 matches 9 bases. Trimming at V came to 6 bases and at J to 4 bases, leaving 7 bases not matched to a gene. Germline values: CDR1 LNHDA, CDR2 SQIVND (reference sequence). The length of the CDR3 is 15 residues. The CDR3 loop reads CASSPQAGGYNEQFF. The CDR3 DNA is TGTGCCAGTAGCCCCCAAGCGGGGGGATACAATGAGCAGTTCTTC. The complete variable domain, with remaining parts taken from reference TRBV19 and TRBJ2-1, reads DGGITQSPKYLFRKEGQNVTLSCEQNLNHDAMYWYRQDPGQGLRLIYYSQIVNDFQKGDIAEGYSVSREKKESFPLTVTSAQKNPTAFYLCASSPQAGGYNEQFFGPGTRLTVL.

The rearrangement links TRBV6-4 to TRBJ2-5; D is undetermined. The CDR3 loop spans 15 amino acids. Between the trimmed V and J ends, which lost 4 bases and 5 bases, there was a span of 17 bases. The germline V gene has CDR1 MRHNA and CDR2 SNTAGT. CDR3 in amino acids: CASSAPDPPGETQYF. The CDR3 bases are TGTGCCAGCAGTGCTCCGGACCCCCCCGGGGAGACCCAGTACTTC.

There are many counts of this clonotype. J is TRBJ2-2 and V is TRBV10-3; TRBD2 agrees at 14 bases. In germline, CDR1 is ENHRY, CDR2 SYGVKD. This CDR3 comprises 18 residues. The ends lost 6 bases at V and 0 bases at J; junction bases unmatched: 6. Here the CDR3 DNA reads TGTGCCATCAGGGGGGGACTAGCGGGGGCCTCGAACACCGGGGAGCTGTTTTTT. Translation gives CAIRGGLAGASNTGELFF.

Note on this clonotype: One end of the junction fails to match germline, which may point to a read error. The J gene is TRBJ1-2, the V gene TRBV7-7; D uncertain. The germline gives CDR1 SSHAT, CDR2 FNYEAQ (reference sequence). There are 14 residues in the CDR3. This CDR3 reads CASTLVGGNYGYTF. CDR3 coding DNA: TGTGCTAGCACCCTGGTGGGCGGTAACTATGGCTACACCTTC.